The 8 T cell receptor beta chains below come from one sample, sequenced in a study of T cell repertoires in cytomegalovirus infection. TCRdb recomputed calls from the reads with MiXCR, one row per CDR3 protein. The repertoire holds some 320,000 distinct CDR3 sequences, with more than 8% as singletons. Sequenced input: PBMCs. These receptors came from a human donor in good health (CMV status not recorded). Some clones in this sample may be carry-over from other donors' samples.

This clonotype was counted only a few times. The rearrangement links TRBV6-5 to TRBJ1-5; D remains ambiguous. Germline V lookup: CDR1 MNHEY, CDR2 SVGAGI. This CDR3 comprises 16 residues. Trimming shortened V by 5 bases and J by 0 bases, and 14 bases separated the two germline ends. DNA of the CDR3: TGTGCCAGCAGTCCCCTTCCCTTGTATAGCAATCAGCCCCAGCATTTT. Amino acid sequence: CASSPLPLYSNQPQHF.

This clonotype was counted ten times or more. This sequence joins TRBV7-2 and TRBJ2-3; possible D gene TRBD2, 6 bases. The germline V and J ends were trimmed by 4 bases and 6 bases, with 14 bases remaining between them. The CDR3 spans 14 residues. Germline lookup yields CDR1 SGHTA and CDR2 FQGNSA. The CDR3 region is CASSSRDLVDTQYF. In DNA form, the CDR3 reads TGTGCCAGCAGCTCCCGGGACTTGGTGGATACGCAGTATTTT.

This clonotype was observed a few times. This sequence joins TRBV5-1 and TRBJ2-2, with 7 bases lining up with TRBD2. The CDR3 totals 15 residues. The V gene end was trimmed by 0 bases and the J gene end by 3 bases; junction bases not matched to a gene: 2. Germline CDR1 reads SGHRS; CDR2 reads YFSETQ. Written as DNA, the CDR3 is TGCGCCAGCAGCTTGGCAGGGAGGGACACCGGGGAGCTGTTTTTT. It specifies CASSLAGRDTGELFF.

The chain is built from TRBV27 and TRBJ1-5, with D unclear. CDR1 and CDR2 (germline): MNHEY, SMNVEV (reference sequence). Trimming pared 10 bases from V and 0 bases from J, leaving 16 bases between. The CDR3 totals 15 residues. The chain's CDR3 is CATSGDLYSNQPQHF. In DNA, the CDR3 is TGTGCCACCTCCGGAGATTTATATAGCAATCAGCCCCAGCATTTT.

The J gene is TRBJ2-1, the V gene TRBV7-9, with 13 bases that match TRBD2. V was pared by 2 bases and J by 9 bases, with 1 base of the junction left unmatched. CDR3 size: 14 residues. The germline CDR1 and CDR2 sequences are SEHNR and FQNEAQ (reference sequence). The CDR3 DNA reads TGTGCCAGCAGCTTAACTAGCGGGAGGGTTGAGCAGTTCTTC. Residues: CASSLTSGRVEQFF.

This clonotype was recorded at least ten times. The chain has TRBV7-9 and TRBJ1-2; D perhaps matches TRBD1 (5 bases). The CDR3 runs 16 residues. Per germline, CDR1 SEHNR and CDR2 FQNEAQ (reference sequence). V shed 5 bases and J shed 0 bases, with 16 bases lying between them. The CDR3: CASSTPDTVPNYGYTF. The CDR3 nucleotides read TGTGCCAGCAGCACCCCGGACACAGTCCCTAACTATGGCTACACCTTC.

In this sample, this clonotype turned up many times. This chain connects TRBV7-2 to TRBJ2-2, with D maybe TRBD2 (5 bases). CDR1 and CDR2 from the germline V gene are SGHTA and FQGNSA. CDR3 size: 17 residues. Trimming removed 5 bases at V and 6 bases at J, with 22 bases between. In DNA, the CDR3 is TGTGCCAGCAGCCACCCAAGAGGGTCAGCAATCCCCGGGGAGCTGTTTTTT. It translates to CASSHPRGSAIPGELFF.

This clonotype was found a few times. The J gene is TRBJ2-1, the V gene TRBV10-3; a weak D match, TRBD2 (6 bases). This CDR3 is built from 16 residues. Germline values: CDR1 ENHRY, CDR2 SYGVKD. The V end was cut by 0 bases, the J end by 7 bases, with 16 bases between. CDR3: CAISESGGRLRNEQFF. CDR3 nucleotides: TGTGCCATCAGTGAGTCAGGAGGGAGATTAAGGAATGAGCAGTTCTTC.